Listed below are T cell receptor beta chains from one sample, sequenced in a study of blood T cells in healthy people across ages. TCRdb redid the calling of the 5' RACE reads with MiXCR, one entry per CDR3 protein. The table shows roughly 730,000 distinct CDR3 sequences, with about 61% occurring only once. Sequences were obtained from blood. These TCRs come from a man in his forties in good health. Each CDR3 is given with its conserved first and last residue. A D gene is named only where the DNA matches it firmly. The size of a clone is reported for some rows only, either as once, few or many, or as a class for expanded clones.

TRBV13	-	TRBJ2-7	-	TGTGCCAGCAGCTTCGGGGAGCGCGACGAGCAGTACTTC	CASSFGERDEQYF
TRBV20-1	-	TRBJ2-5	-	TGCAGTGCTAGAGGTACAACGGACAGTTCTCAAGAGACCCAGTACTTC	CSARGTTDSSQETQYF
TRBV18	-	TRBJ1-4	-	TGTGCCAGCTCCCCGACCGGGACGGTAAATGAAAAACTGTTTTTT	CASSPTGTVNEKLFF
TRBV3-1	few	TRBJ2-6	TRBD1	TGTGCCAGCAGCCGGGGACAGGGGACTGGGGCCAACGTCCTGACTTTC	CASSRGQGTGANVLTF
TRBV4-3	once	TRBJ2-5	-	TGCGCCAGCAGCCAAGATCGGCTAGCTCATGAGCAGTACTTC	CASSQDRLAHEQYF
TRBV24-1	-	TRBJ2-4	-	TGTGCCACCAGTGGATGGCCCCAGCCAAACATTCAGTACTTC	CATSGWPQPNIQYF
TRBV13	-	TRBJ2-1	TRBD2	TGTGCCAGCAGCACCCTGACTAGCGGCTCCTACAATGAGCAGTTCTTC	CASSTLTSGSYNEQFF
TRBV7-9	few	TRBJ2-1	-	TGTGCCAGCAGCTTAAGGCGTGATGAGCAGTTCTTC	CASSLRRDEQFF
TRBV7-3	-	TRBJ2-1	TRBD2	TGTGCCAGCAGCTTCCCGGGAGGAGTTGGGCAGTTCTTC	CASSFPGGVGQFF
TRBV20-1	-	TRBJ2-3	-	TGCAGTGCTAGAGTAGGGGAGTGGGGTACAGATACGCAGTATTTT	CSARVGEWGTDTQYF
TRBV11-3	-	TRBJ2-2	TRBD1	TGTGCCAGCAGCGGCAGACAGGGGGCGAGGGACACCGGGGAGCTGTTTTTT	CASSGRQGARDTGELFF
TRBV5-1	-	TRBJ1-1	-	TGCGCCAGCAGCTTGGACACGCGGAACACTGAAGCTTTCTTT	CASSLDTRNTEAFF
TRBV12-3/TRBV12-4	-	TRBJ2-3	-	TGTGCCAGCAGTACGGGTGGGGTAGCAGATACGCAGTATTTT	CASSTGGVADTQYF
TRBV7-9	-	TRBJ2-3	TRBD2	TGTGCCAGCAGCAAGAGACTAGCGGGAGGTAGGGGAAGAATGGATACGCAGTATTTT	CASSKRLAGGRGRMDTQYF